Listed below are T cell receptor beta chains from one sample, sequenced in a study of shared T cell receptors in the human thymus. Produced via immunoSEQ multiplex PCR; TCRdb's table is partial and in-frame only. Of about 380,000 clones detected, 85% to 95% appear once; the ten largest clones hold around 0.019%. Specimen: thymocytes. These receptor sequences come from a human donor. CDR3s include the opening cysteine and the closing phenylalanine or tryptophan. Fields, in order: D gene, V gene, CDR3 protein. D genes are given only for firm matches.

d_gene: .
v_gene: TRBV27
CDR3aa: CASRPDSRNEKLFF

d_gene: .
v_gene: TRBV27
CDR3aa: CASRGQIGQPQHF

d_gene: .
v_gene: TRBV28
CDR3aa: CASSLLGRGGSMNTEAFF

d_gene: TRBD1
v_gene: TRBV5-6
CDR3aa: CASSLVDRTPLAKNIQYF

d_gene: .
v_gene: TRBV14
CDR3aa: CASSHPVGETQYF

d_gene: TRBD2
v_gene: TRBV19
CDR3aa: CASSFLGLAGLVGDTGELFF

d_gene: .
v_gene: TRBV6-1
CDR3aa: CASVMDLPTNEKLFF

d_gene: .
v_gene: TRBV4-3
CDR3aa: CASSQVLQETQYF

d_gene: .
v_gene: TRBV5-1
CDR3aa: CASSLTRSDTLAKNIQYF

d_gene: TRBD1
v_gene: TRBV4-1
CDR3aa: CASSPRGQESSNQPQHF

d_gene: .
v_gene: TRBV30
CDR3aa: CACDLTGNSRTGELFF

d_gene: .
v_gene: TRBV29-1
CDR3aa: CSVDLAGWGTEAFF

d_gene: .
v_gene: TRBV20-1
CDR3aa: CSAGTNEAFF

d_gene: .
v_gene: TRBV5-1
CDR3aa: CASSLAEGLPRDNEQFF

d_gene: .
v_gene: TRBV10-1
CDR3aa: CASSETGLTDTQYF

d_gene: TRBD1
v_gene: TRBV7-9
CDR3aa: CASSPLTDNRGGNTEAFF

d_gene: TRBD2
v_gene: TRBV5-6
CDR3aa: CASSLADWSSGRANEQYF

d_gene: .
v_gene: TRBV19
CDR3aa: CASSILGATNEKLFF

d_gene: TRBD1
v_gene: TRBV7-2
CDR3aa: CASSLAGTGVDEPQHF

d_gene: .
v_gene: TRBV28
CDR3aa: CASSLCMSNHSYEQYF

d_gene: .
v_gene: TRBV28
CDR3aa: CASSLTTGISYEQYF

d_gene: .
v_gene: TRBV7-9
CDR3aa: CASSLGGGPGRAQETQYF

d_gene: TRBD2
v_gene: TRBV9
CDR3aa: CASSQTSGQPTDTQYF

d_gene: .
v_gene: TRBV21-1
CDR3aa: CGGLPCSAYNEQFF

d_gene: .
v_gene: TRBV29-1
CDR3aa: CSVEVRNYGYTF

d_gene: .
v_gene: TRBV21-1
CDR3aa: CASSKGPDTRGETQYF

d_gene: TRBD1
v_gene: TRBV18
CDR3aa: CASSNVRVAGGHFSGANVLTF

d_gene: .
v_gene: TRBV18
CDR3aa: CASSPLASGPNEQFF

d_gene: TRBD2
v_gene: TRBV27
CDR3aa: CASSSTSGSILSPLGTQYF

d_gene: .
v_gene: TRBV11-1
CDR3aa: CASSLDDGGGTDTQYF

d_gene: .
v_gene: TRBV11-2
CDR3aa: CASSLGRDAQYF

d_gene: TRBD2
v_gene: TRBV27
CDR3aa: CASSPGLAGYYEQYF

d_gene: TRBD1
v_gene: TRBV7-3
CDR3aa: CASSRTGTGSYNEQFF

d_gene: TRBD1
v_gene: TRBV27
CDR3aa: CASSLFTYRGRKTQYF

d_gene: .
v_gene: TRBV28
CDR3aa: CASSLAGGAYGYTF

d_gene: TRBD1
v_gene: TRBV20-1
CDR3aa: CSAQTGNEQFF

d_gene: TRBD2
v_gene: TRBV10-3
CDR3aa: CAMRDLAGVSGELFF